A selection of T cell receptor beta chains follows, all from one sample in a study of tissue T cells after allogeneic stem cell transplantation. Profiled with immunoSEQ multiplex PCR; TCRdb holds only in-frame clones, not every one. The sample carries fewer than 2,000 clones, about 78% recorded once. Specimen: colon tissue, collected at autopsy. The receptors were sampled from a male patient aged 40 to 70 with steroid-refractory graft-versus-host disease after an allogeneic stem cell transplant. The T cells may partly be graft donor cells. Both conserved end residues are part of each CDR3. Fields, in order: J gene, V gene, clone size, D gene, CDR3 protein, CDR3 DNA. The D gene is left open where the match is weak. Part of the rows lack a size; the others show once, few, many or a class for expanded clones.

TRBJ2-3,TRBV19,NA,TRBD2,CASSSGLAGADTQYF,TGTGCCAGTAGTTCGGGACTAGCGGGGGCGGATACGCAGTATTTT
TRBJ1-1,TRBV4-1,NA,NA,CASSQDQSGANTEAFF,TGCGCCAGCAGCCAAGATCAGTCGGGGGCGAACACTGAAGCTTTCTTT
TRBJ2-3,TRBV11-1,NA,TRBD2,CASRELAGDSTDTQYF,TGTGCCAGCAGAGAACTAGCGGGGGATAGCACAGATACGCAGTATTTT
TRBJ2-3,TRBV11-2,NA,TRBD2,CASSFVLAGITDTQYF,TGTGCCAGCAGCTTCGTCTTAGCGGGGATAACAGATACGCAGTATTTT
TRBJ1-1,TRBV21-1,NA,NA,CASSAESEAFF,TGTGCCAGCAGCGCCGAGAGTGAAGCTTTCTTT
TRBJ1-2,TRBV11-2,NA,NA,CASSLGVRGYTF,TGTGCCAGCAGCTTAGGGGTACGCGGCTACACCTTC
TRBJ2-7,TRBV6-2/TRBV6-3,NA,NA,CASSYSARPYEQYF,TGTGCCAGCAGTTACTCGGCTAGACCCTACGAGCAGTACTTC
TRBJ2-3,TRBV11-3,NA,TRBD2,CASLSGGAVPDTQYF,TGTGCCAGCCTTAGCGGGGGGGCAGTCCCAGATACGCAGTATTTT
TRBJ2-1,TRBV5-4,NA,TRBD1,CASSFPGTGGWEQFF,TGTGCCAGCAGCTTCCCCGGGACAGGGGGTTGGGAGCAGTTCTTC
TRBJ2-7,TRBV7-7,few,NA,CASSTQESYEQYF,TGTGCTAGCAGCACACAGGAGTCCTACGAGCAGTACTTC
TRBJ2-1,TRBV19,NA,NA,CASSTQGAAYNEQFF,TGTGCCAGTAGTACACAGGGTGCCGCCTACAATGAGCAGTTCTTC
TRBJ2-7,TRBV6-5,NA,NA,CASSYTGRQEQYF,TGTGCCAGCAGTTATACAGGGAGGCAGGAGCAGTACTTC
TRBJ1-5,TRBV7-9,NA,TRBD1,CASSLAAGGDGNNQPQHF,TGTGCCAGCAGCTTAGCCGCAGGGGGAGATGGGAACAATCAGCCCCAGCATTTT
TRBJ2-5,TRBV7-8,few,TRBD2,CASGQLAIQETQYF,TGTGCCAGCGGCCAACTAGCGATCCAAGAGACCCAGTACTTC
TRBJ1-2,TRBV12-3/TRBV12-4,few,NA,CASSPGQRGYTF,TGTGCCAGCAGTCCCGGACAGCGCGGCTACACCTTC
TRBJ2-2,TRBV9,NA,NA,CASSTLAETGELFF,TGTGCCAGCAGCACCCTAGCCGAAACCGGGGAGCTGTTTTTT
TRBJ1-3,TRBV7-9,NA,NA,CASSLAGQGGAGNTIYF,TGTGCCAGCAGCTTAGCGGGGCAGGGTGGTGCTGGAAACACCATATATTTT
TRBJ2-3,TRBV2,NA,TRBD2,CASGSRGGANTQYF,TGTGCCAGCGGTTCGCGGGGGGGCGCAAATACGCAGTATTTT
TRBJ1-6,TRBV9,NA,TRBD1,CASSARDSWSPLHF,TGTGCCAGCAGCGCCCGGGACAGCTGGTCACCCCTCCACTTT
TRBJ2-6,TRBV30,NA,TRBD1,CAWSGRRPGGSGANVLTF,TGTGCCTGGAGTGGAAGGAGGCCAGGGGGCTCTGGGGCCAACGTCCTGACTTTC
TRBJ1-4,TRBV25-1,NA,NA,CASSGTDPNEKLFF,TGTGCCAGCAGTGGGACAGATCCTAATGAAAAACTGTTTTTT
TRBJ2-1,TRBV7-6,NA,NA,CASSLVWRAEDEQFF,TGTGCCAGCAGCTTGGTGTGGCGAGCGGAGGATGAGCAGTTCTTC
TRBJ2-1,TRBV20-1,once,NA,CSASRLADYNEQFF,TGCAGTGCTAGTCGGCTAGCTGATTACAATGAGCAGTTCTTC
TRBJ2-7,TRBV5-1,NA,TRBD1,CASSLGAGGPYEQYF,TGCGCCAGCAGCTTGGGTGCAGGGGGCCCCTACGAGCAGTACTTC
TRBJ2-3,TRBV4-3,NA,TRBD2,CASSLRSGGLTDTQYF,TGCGCCAGCAGCCTACGTAGCGGGGGCCTCACAGATACGCAGTATTTT
TRBJ2-7,TRBV7-6,NA,NA,CASSGPVEAEGFYEQYF,TGTGCCAGCAGCGGCCCGGTCGAGGCCGAAGGATTCTACGAGCAGTACTTC
TRBJ2-5,TRBV21-1,large,NA,CASSKEIQTSGALQETQYF,TGTGCCAGCAGCAAAGAAATACAGACTAGCGGGGCCCTCCAAGAGACCCAGTACTTC
TRBJ1-5,TRBV4-3,NA,TRBD1,CASSQDRFGNQPQHF,TGCGCCAGCAGCCAGGACAGGTTTGGAAATCAGCCCCAGCATTTT
TRBJ2-3,TRBV30,NA,TRBD2,CAWSRIGGGLADTQYF,TGTGCCTGGAGTCGCATCGGGGGGGGCCTCGCAGATACGCAGTATTTT
TRBJ2-7,TRBV7-9,NA,NA,CASSSQSNYEQYF,TGTGCCAGCAGCTCCCAATCCAACTACGAGCAGTACTTC
TRBJ2-2,TRBV4-1,NA,NA,CASSQDQTGSGELFF,TGCGCCAGCAGCCAAGATCAAACAGGGTCCGGGGAGCTGTTTTTT
TRBJ2-7,TRBV2,NA,NA,CASSGSYEQYF,TGTGCCAGCAGTGGGAGCTACGAGCAGTACTTC
TRBJ2-3,TRBV3-1/TRBV3-2,NA,NA,CASMGTDTQYF,TGTGCCAGCATGGGCACAGATACGCAGTATTTT
TRBJ1-4,TRBV9,once,NA,CASSVRGADEKLFF,TGTGCCAGCAGCGTACGGGGGGCCGATGAAAAACTGTTTTTT
TRBJ1-2,TRBV12-3/TRBV12-4,few,NA,CASRQYFGYTF,NA
TRBJ1-1,TRBV19,NA,NA,CASTDRMNTEAFF,TGTGCCAGTACCGACAGGATGAACACTGAAGCTTTCTTT
TRBJ1-2,TRBV13,few,NA,CASSQQPPNYGYTF,TGTGCCAGCAGCCAACAACCTCCAAACTATGGCTACACCTTC
TRBJ2-7,TRBV9,few,TRBD1,CASSREGTGRSEQYF,TGTGCCAGCAGCCGTGAGGGGACAGGGAGAAGCGAGCAGTACTTC
TRBJ2-5,TRBV7-8,NA,NA,CASSLGALRVETQYF,TGTGCCAGCAGCTTAGGTGCACTTAGGGTCGAGACCCAGTACTTC
TRBJ2-4,TRBV27,NA,TRBD2,CASSLVTSGGERLAKNIQYF,TGTGCCAGCAGTTTAGTGACTAGCGGGGGGGAGAGGCTAGCCAAAAACATTCAGTACTTC
TRBJ1-1,TRBV4-3,NA,TRBD1,CASSQEALQQGAWAEAFF,TGCGCCAGCAGCCAAGAGGCCCTTCAACAGGGGGCTTGGGCTGAAGCTTTCTTT
TRBJ1-5,TRBV10-1,NA,NA,CASSETSGPGQPQHF,TGCGCCAGCAGTGAGACGTCGGGGCCTGGTCAGCCCCAGCATTTT
TRBJ2-3,TRBV3-1/TRBV3-2,NA,TRBD2,CASSQDESLPAGVSDTQYF,TGTGCCAGCAGCCAAGATGAGTCCCTTCCAGCGGGGGTTTCAGATACGCAGTATTTT
TRBJ1-1,TRBV27,once,TRBD1,CASSLADYRGGLTEAFF,TGTGCCAGCAGTTTAGCGGACTACAGGGGTGGATTGACTGAAGCTTTCTTT
TRBJ1-5,TRBV7-8,few,NA,CASSLGQNSNQPQHF,TGTGCCAGCAGCTTGGGCCAGAATAGCAATCAGCCCCAGCATTTT
TRBJ1-4,TRBV9,NA,TRBD1,CASSVGQPNEKLFF,TGTGCCAGCAGCGTGGGACAGCCTAATGAAAAACTGTTTTTT
TRBJ2-4,TRBV7-9,NA,NA,CASSEDFGAKNIQYF,TGTGCCAGCAGCGAGGACTTCGGAGCCAAAAACATTCAGTACTTC
TRBJ2-7,TRBV30,NA,NA,CAWSMGPYEQYF,TGTGCCTGGAGTATGGGGCCTTACGAGCAGTACTTC
TRBJ2-1,TRBV4-3,NA,NA,CASSQVPGSSSYNEQFF,TGCGCCAGCAGCCAAGTGCCCGGGTCTAGCTCCTACAATGAGCAGTTCTTC
TRBJ2-2,TRBV7-6,NA,NA,CASSLRPGSTGELFF,TGTGCCAGCAGCCTCCGACCAGGGTCCACCGGGGAGCTGTTTTTT
TRBJ2-3,TRBV7-9,NA,NA,CASSLVDGTDTQYF,TGTGCCAGCAGCTTAGTCGACGGCACAGATACGCAGTATTTT
TRBJ2-1,TRBV12-5,once,NA,CASGVTGRSSYNEQFF,TGTGCTAGTGGGGTGACGGGGAGGAGCTCCTACAATGAGCAGTTCTTC
TRBJ1-1,TRBV19,NA,TRBD1,CASRTGGYTEAFF,TGTGCCAGTAGGACAGGGGGGTACACTGAAGCTTTCTTT
TRBJ1-1,TRBV5-3,NA,NA,CARYFEAFF,TGTGCCAGATACTTTGAAGCTTTCTTT
TRBJ2-7,TRBV4-3,few,TRBD2,CASSQEGGIGSYEQYF,TGCGCCAGCAGCCAAGAGGGAGGGATTGGATCCTACGAGCAGTACTTC